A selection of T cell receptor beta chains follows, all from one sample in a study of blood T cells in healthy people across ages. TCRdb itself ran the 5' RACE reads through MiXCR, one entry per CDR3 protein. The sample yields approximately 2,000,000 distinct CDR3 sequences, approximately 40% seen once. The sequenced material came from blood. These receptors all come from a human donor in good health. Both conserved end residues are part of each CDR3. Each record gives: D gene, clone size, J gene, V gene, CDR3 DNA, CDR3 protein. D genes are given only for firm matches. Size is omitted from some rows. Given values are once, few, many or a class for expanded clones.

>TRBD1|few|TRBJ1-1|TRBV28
TGTGCCAGCTCCTTAGAGGCGGGACAGACTAACACTGAAGCTTTCTTT
CASSLEAGQTNTEAFF
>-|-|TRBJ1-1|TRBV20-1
TGCAGTGCTCCTCGGGAGACCCGTGAAGCTTTCTTT
CSAPRETREAFF
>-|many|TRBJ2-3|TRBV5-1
TGCGCCAGCAGCTTGAGGACAGACACAGATACGCAGTATTTT
CASSLRTDTDTQYF
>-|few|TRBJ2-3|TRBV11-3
TGTGCCAGCAGCCTCACCCCCGGACAGTACTACACAGATACGCAGTATTTT
CASSLTPGQYYTDTQYF
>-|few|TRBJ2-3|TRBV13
TGTGCCAGCAGCTTAGAGGGGGTGGGCACGCAGTATTTT
CASSLEGVGTQYF
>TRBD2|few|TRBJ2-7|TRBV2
TGTGCCAGCAGTGGTCGCGGGGGGAACTACGAGCAGTACTTC
CASSGRGGNYEQYF
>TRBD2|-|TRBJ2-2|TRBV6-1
TGTGCCAGCAGTCTCACTAGCGGGGGGCACACCGGGGAGCTGTTTTTT
CASSLTSGGHTGELFF
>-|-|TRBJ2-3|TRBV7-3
TGTGCCAGCAGCTTAGATGGGGGGGCCGTGAGCACAGATACGCAGTATTTT
CASSLDGGAVSTDTQYF
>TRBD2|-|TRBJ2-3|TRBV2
TGTGCCAGCATGTGGCGGGGGGCCACTTCGGGGTCTATTACGCAGTATTTT
CASMWRGATSGSITQYF
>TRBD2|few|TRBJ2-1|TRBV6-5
TGTGCCAGCAGTTTATCTAGCGGGGGCTTTAATGAGCAGTTCTTC
CASSLSSGGFNEQFF
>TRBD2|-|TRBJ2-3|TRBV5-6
TGTGCCAGCAGCGAACTAGCGGGGGTGAAAGATACGCAGTATTTT
CASSELAGVKDTQYF
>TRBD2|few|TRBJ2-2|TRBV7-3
TGTGCCAGCAGCTTTGGACTAGCTGGCACCGGGGAGCTGTTTTTT
CASSFGLAGTGELFF
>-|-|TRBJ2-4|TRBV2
TGTGCCAGCCTTCGATCTGAAGGGGTCAGCGGGTACTTC
CASLRSEGVSGYF
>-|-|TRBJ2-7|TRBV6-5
TGTGCCAGCAGTCGGAGCACGCAAGGGGGTTACGAGCAGTACTTC
CASSRSTQGGYEQYF
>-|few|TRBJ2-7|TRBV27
TGTGCCAGCAGTTTTGGGGGCGGTCTCTACGAGCAGTACTTC
CASSFGGGLYEQYF
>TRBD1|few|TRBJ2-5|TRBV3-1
TGTGCCAGCAGGACAGGGTTACAAGAGACCCAGTACTTC
CASRTGLQETQYF
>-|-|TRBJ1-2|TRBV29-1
TGCAGCGGTGGGGACTCAGGGGCTCCCTACACCTTC
CSGGDSGAPYTF
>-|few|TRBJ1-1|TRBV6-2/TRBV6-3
TGTGCCAGCAGCGACCCCTCGACAGGGAACACTGAAGCTTTCTTT
CASSDPSTGNTEAFF
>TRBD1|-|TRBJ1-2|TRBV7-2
TGTGCCAGCAGCCTCTGGACAGGGGGAGATGGCTACACCTTC
CASSLWTGGDGYTF
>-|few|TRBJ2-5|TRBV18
TGTGCCAGCTCACCAGCAGGGAAAGAGACCCAGTACTTC
CASSPAGKETQYF
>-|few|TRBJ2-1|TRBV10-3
TGTGCCATCAGTGGGGACCCGATTAGTGAGCAGTTCTTC
CAISGDPISEQFF
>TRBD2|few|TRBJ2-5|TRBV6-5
TGTGCCAGCAGCCCCACTAGCGGGGGGGCGAGTGAGCAGTACTTC
CASSPTSGGASEQYF
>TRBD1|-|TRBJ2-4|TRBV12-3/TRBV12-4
TGTGCCAGCAGTGGGGACAGTCTCTCCTACAAGCAGTACTTC
CASSGDSLSYKQYF
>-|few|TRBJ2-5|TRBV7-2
TGTGCCAGCAGAGTACGAGCGGAACAAGAGACCCAGTACTTC
CASRVRAEQETQYF
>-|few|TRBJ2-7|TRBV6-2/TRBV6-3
TGTGCCAGCAGTCCCCGACTACACTCTGGTGAGCAGTACTTC
CASSPRLHSGEQYF
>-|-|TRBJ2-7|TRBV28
TGTGCCAGCACCCCGGGTGAGACGGGGCACGAGCAGTACTTC
CASTPGETGHEQYF
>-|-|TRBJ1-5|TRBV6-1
TGTGCCACCGACAGTCTTAGCAATCAGCCCCAGCATTTT
CATDSLSNQPQHF
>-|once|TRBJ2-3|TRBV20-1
TGCAGTGCTACGACGGGGGAGACAAGCACAGATACGCAGTATTTT
CSATTGETSTDTQYF
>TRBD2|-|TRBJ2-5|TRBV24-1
TGTGCCACCAGTGATTTGACTAGCGGGGAAGTTGGAGAGACCCAGTACTTC
CATSDLTSGEVGETQYF
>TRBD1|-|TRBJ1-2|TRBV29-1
TGCAGCGTTGGCGAGACAGGGTGGGTTCCCGGTGGCTACACCTTC
CSVGETGWVPGGYTF
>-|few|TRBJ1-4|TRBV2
TGTGCCAGCAGGGGAGGGCCCGAAAAACTGTTTTTT
CASRGGPEKLFF
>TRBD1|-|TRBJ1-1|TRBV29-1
TGCAGCGTTCATAAACAGGGGGTGAACACTGAAGCTTTCTTT
CSVHKQGVNTEAFF
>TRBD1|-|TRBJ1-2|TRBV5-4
TGTGCCAGCAGCCTGGGGGACAGGTTCTATGGCTACACCTTC
CASSLGDRFYGYTF
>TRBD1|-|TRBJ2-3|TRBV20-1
TGCAGCGCCGGGACAGGATTTTTTAGGGGGTTAGAGGGGACAGATACGCAGTATTTT
CSAGTGFFRGLEGTDTQYF
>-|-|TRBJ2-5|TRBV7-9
TGTGCCAGCAGCCCCGTTCGAGCGGAAGAGACCCAGTACTTC
CASSPVRAEETQYF
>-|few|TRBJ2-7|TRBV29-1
TGCAGCGTTGAAGGACTAGGGTACGAGCAGTACTTC
CSVEGLGYEQYF
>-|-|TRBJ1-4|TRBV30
TGTGCCTATGGTCTATACGAAAAACTGTTTTTT
CAYGLYEKLFF
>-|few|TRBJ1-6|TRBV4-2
TGTGCCAGCAGCCCGGACAGCGATAATAATTCACCCCTCCACTTT
CASSPDSDNNSPLHF
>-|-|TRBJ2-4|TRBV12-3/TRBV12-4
TGTGCCAGCGGGTGGGGGGTTAACATTCAGTACTTC
CASGWGVNIQYF
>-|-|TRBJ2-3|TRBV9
TGTGCCAGCAGCGTAGACGGGGGAGCGTGCACAGATACGCAGTATTTT
CASSVDGGACTDTQYF
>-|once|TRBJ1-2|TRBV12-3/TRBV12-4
TGTGCCAGCAATGCAAAGGCAGGGAAAGGGGAATATGGCTACACCTTC
CASNAKAGKGEYGYTF
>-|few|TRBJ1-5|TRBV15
TGTGCCACCAGCAGAGTACCAGGGGTACGTCAGGCCCAGCATTTT
CATSRVPGVRQAQHF
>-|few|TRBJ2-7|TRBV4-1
TGCGCCAGCAGCCAAGTTAGCACCTATGGGGAGCAGTACTTC
CASSQVSTYGEQYF
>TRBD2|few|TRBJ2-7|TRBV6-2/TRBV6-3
TGTGCCAGCCGGATACTAGCGAGTGTCTACGAGCAGTACTTC
CASRILASVYEQYF
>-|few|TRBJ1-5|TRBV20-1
TGCAGTGCCAAGAAGCATAGCAATCAGCCCCAGCATTTT
CSAKKHSNQPQHF
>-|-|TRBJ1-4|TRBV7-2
TGTGCCAGCAGCTTGGGGTTGGGGTCGAGTGGAAAACGGTTTTTT
CASSLGLGSSGKRFF
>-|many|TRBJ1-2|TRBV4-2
TGTGCCAGCAGCCAAGATCGAGTAAGCTATGGCTACACCTTC
CASSQDRVSYGYTF
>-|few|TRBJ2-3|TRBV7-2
TGTGCCAGCAGCTCTAACGTGGATACGCAGTATTTT
CASSSNVDTQYF
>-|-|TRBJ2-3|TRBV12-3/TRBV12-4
TGTGCCAGCAGTTTAGTAGAGACAGATACGGAGTATTTT
CASSLVETDTEYF
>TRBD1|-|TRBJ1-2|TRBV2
TGTGCCTGCAAACCGGACAGGACCTCTAACTATGGCTACACCTTC
CACKPDRTSNYGYTF
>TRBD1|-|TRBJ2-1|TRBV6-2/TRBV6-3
TGTGCCAGCAGCGCCGACAGGGGGCGTTGGAATGAGCAGTTCTTC
CASSADRGRWNEQFF
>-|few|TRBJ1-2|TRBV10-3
TGTGCCATCAGTGAGTCGGCGCCTGGCTACACCTTC
CAISESAPGYTF
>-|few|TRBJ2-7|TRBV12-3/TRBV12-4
TGTGCCAGCAATCAGGGCTACTCCTACGAGCAGTACTTC
CASNQGYSYEQYF
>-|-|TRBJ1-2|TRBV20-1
TGCAGTGCTAGGGAGGCAGGGCGGCTTGACGGCTACACCTTC
CSAREAGRLDGYTF
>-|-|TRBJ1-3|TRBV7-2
TGTGCCAGCAGCCCACGGCAGGCTGGAAACACCATATATTTT
CASSPRQAGNTIYF
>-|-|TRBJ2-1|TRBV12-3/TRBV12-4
TGTGCCAGCAGTCTAACCTCCCGGGGAAATGAGCAGTTCTTC
CASSLTSRGNEQFF
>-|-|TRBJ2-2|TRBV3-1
TGTGCCAGCAGCCCGGGGGTCCTAGGTCGTCCCGGGGAGCTGTTTTTT
CASSPGVLGRPGELFF
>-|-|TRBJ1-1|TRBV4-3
TGCGCCAGCAGCCAAGAGGTGGGCACTGAAGCTTTCTTT
CASSQEVGTEAFF
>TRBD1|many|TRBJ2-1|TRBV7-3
TGTGCCAGCAGCTTAATCAGGGGGCCCTACAATGAGCAGTTCTTC
CASSLIRGPYNEQFF
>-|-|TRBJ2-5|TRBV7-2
TGTGCCAGCAGCTTAGAGGTGTTAGGGGCTTTAGAGACCCAGTACTTC
CASSLEVLGALETQYF